The T cell receptor (beta chain) under discussion was sequenced for a study of T cell responses to AZD1222 COVID-19 vaccine. Points from the study as a whole: It should be noted that donors were predominantly white British and more often female, and clonal diversity was possibly underestimated. CD4 TCRs associated with vaccination spanned spike, dominating at 160-218 and 743-854.

Libraries were prepared by immunoSEQ multiplex PCR; TCRdb keeps only in-frame clonotypes and omits some of them. The data show some 120,000 clones, with 70% to 90% seen just once and 25% to 35% held by the top ten. The sample holds one count of this clone. Its antigen is undetermined. Trimming removed 4 bases from V and 2 bases from J, with 11 bases in between. CDR1 is KGHDR and CDR2 is SFDVKD in the germline V gene. The CDR3 contains 14 residues. This sequence originates from an adult in good health. The genes are TRBV24-1 and TRBJ2-7; weak D call: TRBD1 (6 bases). The starting material was peripheral blood, obtained on day 0 of AZD1222 vaccination. CDR3 coding DNA: TGTGCCACCAGTGACCCGGGACATCCCTACGAGCAGTACTTC. It codes for CATSDPGHPYEQYF.